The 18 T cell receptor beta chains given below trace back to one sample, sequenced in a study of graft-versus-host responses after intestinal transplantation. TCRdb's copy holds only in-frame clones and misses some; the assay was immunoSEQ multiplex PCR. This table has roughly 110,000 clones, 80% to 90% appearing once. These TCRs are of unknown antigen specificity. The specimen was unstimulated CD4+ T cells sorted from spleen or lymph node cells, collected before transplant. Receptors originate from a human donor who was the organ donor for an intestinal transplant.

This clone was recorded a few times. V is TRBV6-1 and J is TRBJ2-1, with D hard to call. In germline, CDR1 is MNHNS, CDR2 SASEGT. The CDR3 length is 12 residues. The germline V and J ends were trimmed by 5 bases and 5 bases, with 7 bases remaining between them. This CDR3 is CASSKHNNEQFF. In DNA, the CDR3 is TGTGCCAGCAGTAAACACAACAATGAGCAGTTCTTC.

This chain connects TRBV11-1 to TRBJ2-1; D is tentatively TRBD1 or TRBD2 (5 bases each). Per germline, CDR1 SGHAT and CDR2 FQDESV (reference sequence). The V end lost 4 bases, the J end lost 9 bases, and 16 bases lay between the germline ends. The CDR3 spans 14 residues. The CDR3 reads CASSSGPRGSEQFF. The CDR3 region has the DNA TGTGCCAGCAGCTCGGGGCCACGGGGAAGTGAGCAGTTCTTC.

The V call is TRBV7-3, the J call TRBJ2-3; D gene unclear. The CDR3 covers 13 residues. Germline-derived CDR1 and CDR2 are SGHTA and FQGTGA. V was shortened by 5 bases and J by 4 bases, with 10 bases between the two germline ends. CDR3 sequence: CASSTANADTQYF. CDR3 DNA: TGTGCCAGCAGCACCGCAAACGCAGATACGCAGTATTTT.

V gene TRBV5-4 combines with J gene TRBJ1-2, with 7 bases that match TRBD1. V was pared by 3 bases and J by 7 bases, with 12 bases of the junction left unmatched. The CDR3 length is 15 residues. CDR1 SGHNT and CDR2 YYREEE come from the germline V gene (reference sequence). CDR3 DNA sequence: TGTGCCAGCAGCTCCCAAAGGAAGGGGGCGGGTGGCTACACCTTC. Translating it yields CASSSQRKGAGGYTF.

CDR3 sequence: CASSLPLRVGEKLFF. The CDR3 DNA is TGTGCCAGCAGCTTACCCCTCCGGGTTGGGGAAAAACTGTTTTTT. This chain uses TRBV7-9 with TRBJ1-4; D gene ambiguous. The CDR3 totals 15 residues. Germline V lookup: CDR1 SEHNR, CDR2 FQNEAQ (reference sequence). With 2 bases removed from V and 8 bases from J, the gap between germline ends came to 15 bases.

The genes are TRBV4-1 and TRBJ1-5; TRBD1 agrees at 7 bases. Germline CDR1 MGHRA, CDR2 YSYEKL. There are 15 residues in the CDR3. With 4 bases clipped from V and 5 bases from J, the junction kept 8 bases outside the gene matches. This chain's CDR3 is CASSPRDRGYQPQHF. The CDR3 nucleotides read TGCGCCAGCAGCCCCAGGGACAGAGGCTATCAGCCCCAGCATTTT.

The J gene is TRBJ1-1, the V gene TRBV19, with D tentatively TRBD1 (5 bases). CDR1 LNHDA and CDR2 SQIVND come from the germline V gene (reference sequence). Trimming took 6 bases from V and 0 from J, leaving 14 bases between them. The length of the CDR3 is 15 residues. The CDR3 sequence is CASRRTDSLNTEAFF. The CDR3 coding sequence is TGTGCCAGTAGGAGAACCGACAGCCTGAACACTGAAGCTTTCTTT. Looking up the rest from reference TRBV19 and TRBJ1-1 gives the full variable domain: DGGITQSPKYLFRKEGQNVTLSCEQNLNHDAMYWYRQDPGQGLRLIYYSQIVNDFQKGDIAEGYSVSREKKESFPLTVTSAQKNPTAFYLCASRRTDSLNTEAFFGQGTRLTVV.

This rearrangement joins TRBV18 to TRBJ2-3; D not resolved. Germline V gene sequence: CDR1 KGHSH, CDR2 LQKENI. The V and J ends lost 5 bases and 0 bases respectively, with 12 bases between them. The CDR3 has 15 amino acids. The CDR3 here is CASSKVFLSTDTQYF. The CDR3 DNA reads TGTGCCAGCTCAAAAGTTTTTCTAAGCACAGATACGCAGTATTTT.

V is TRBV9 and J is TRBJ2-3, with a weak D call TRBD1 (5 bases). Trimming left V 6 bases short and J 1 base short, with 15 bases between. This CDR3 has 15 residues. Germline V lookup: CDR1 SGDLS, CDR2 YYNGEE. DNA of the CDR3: TGTGCCAGCAACCAGGGCAGTTATGGCACAGATACGCAGTATTTT. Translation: CASNQGSYGTDTQYF.

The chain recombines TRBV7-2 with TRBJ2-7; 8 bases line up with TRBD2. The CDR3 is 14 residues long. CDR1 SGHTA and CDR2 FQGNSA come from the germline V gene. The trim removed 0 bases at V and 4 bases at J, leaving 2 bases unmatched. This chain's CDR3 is CASSLALAGYEQYF. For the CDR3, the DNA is TGTGCCAGCAGCTTAGCCCTAGCGGGTTACGAGCAGTACTTC.

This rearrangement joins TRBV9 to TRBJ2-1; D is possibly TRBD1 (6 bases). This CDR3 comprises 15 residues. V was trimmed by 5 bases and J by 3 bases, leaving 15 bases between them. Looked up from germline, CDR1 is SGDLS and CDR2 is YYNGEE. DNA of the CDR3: TGTGCCAGCAGGGACCCGGGACACATCTACAATGAGCAGTTCTTC. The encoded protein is CASRDPGHIYNEQFF.

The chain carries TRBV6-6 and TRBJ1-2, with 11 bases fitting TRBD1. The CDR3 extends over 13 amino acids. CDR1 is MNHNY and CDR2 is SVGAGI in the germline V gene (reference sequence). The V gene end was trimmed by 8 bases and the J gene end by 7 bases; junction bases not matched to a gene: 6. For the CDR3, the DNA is TGTGCCAGCGTATCCGGGACAGGGGGTGGCTACACCTTC. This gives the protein CASVSGTGGGYTF.

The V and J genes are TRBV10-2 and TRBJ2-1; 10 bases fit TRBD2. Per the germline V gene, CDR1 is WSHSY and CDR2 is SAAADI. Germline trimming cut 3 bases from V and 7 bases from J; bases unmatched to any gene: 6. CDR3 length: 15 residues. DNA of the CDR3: TGCGCCAGCAGTGAACAGCGGGGGGGCGGGAATGAGCAGTTCTTC. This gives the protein CASSEQRGGGNEQFF.

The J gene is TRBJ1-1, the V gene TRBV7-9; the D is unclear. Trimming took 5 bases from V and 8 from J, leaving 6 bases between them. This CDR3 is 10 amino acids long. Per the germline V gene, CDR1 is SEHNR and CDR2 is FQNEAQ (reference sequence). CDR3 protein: CASSQREAFF. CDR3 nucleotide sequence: TGTGCCAGCAGCCAAAGAGAAGCTTTCTTT.

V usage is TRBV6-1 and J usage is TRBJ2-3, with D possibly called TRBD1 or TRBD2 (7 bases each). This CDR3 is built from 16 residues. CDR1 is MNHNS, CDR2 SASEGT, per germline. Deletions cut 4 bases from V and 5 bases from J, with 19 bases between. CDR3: CASSVVPAGGGDTQYF. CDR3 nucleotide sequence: TGTGCCAGCAGTGTTGTCCCCGCAGGGGGGGGAGATACGCAGTATTTT.

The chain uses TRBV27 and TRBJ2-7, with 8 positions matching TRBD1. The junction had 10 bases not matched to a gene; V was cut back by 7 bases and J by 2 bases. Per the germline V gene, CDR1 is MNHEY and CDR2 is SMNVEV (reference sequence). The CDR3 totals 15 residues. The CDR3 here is CASTHLDRVPYEQYF. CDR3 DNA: TGTGCCAGCACCCACTTGGACAGGGTACCCTACGAGCAGTACTTC.

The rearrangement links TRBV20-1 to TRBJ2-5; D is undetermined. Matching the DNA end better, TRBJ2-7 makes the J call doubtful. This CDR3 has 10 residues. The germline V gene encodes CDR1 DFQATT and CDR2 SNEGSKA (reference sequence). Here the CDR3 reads CSAGNYEQYF. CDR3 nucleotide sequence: TGCAGTGCTGGAAACTACGAGCAGTACTTC.

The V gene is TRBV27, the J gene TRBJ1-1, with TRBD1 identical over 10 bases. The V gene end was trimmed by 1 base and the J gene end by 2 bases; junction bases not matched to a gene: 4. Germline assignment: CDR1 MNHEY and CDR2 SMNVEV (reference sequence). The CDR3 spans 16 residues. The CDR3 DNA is TGTGCCAGCAGTTTATGGGGACAGGGGATCAACACTGAAGCTTTCTTT. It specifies CASSLWGQGINTEAFF.